Shown below are 16 T cell receptor beta chains from a single sample sequenced in a study of CD8 T cells in ankylosing spondylitis. TCRdb re-called the 5' RACE reads with MiXCR, one entry per CDR3 protein. The sample yields about 700,000 distinct CDR3 sequences, 15% to 20% seen once. General study findings and limits: Ankylosing spondylitis blood appeared to carry a characteristic TCR beta motif of several highly homologous variants.

Their antigens are not known. Sequenced material: blood, either unsorted or a sorted T cell fraction (not recorded which). Receptor source: a male donor with ankylosing spondylitis.

This clonotype turned up a few times. The chain recombines TRBV28 with TRBJ1-1; D gene uncertain. The CDR3 is 14 residues long. Germline lookup yields CDR1 MDHEN and CDR2 SYDVKM. Trimming took off 2 bases at V and 0 bases at J, with 7 bases between the two ends. The CDR3 nucleotides are TGTGCCAGCAGTTTAAGGTTTCTGAACACTGAAGCTTTCTTT. Translated, it gives CASSLRFLNTEAFF.

This clonotype was counted a few times. The chain links TRBV18 to TRBJ2-7, with 10 bases matching TRBD1. Germline assignment: CDR1 KGHSH and CDR2 LQKENI. The CDR3 is 15 residues long. V lost 2 bases and J lost 4; bases outside the gene matches: 5. CDR3 region: CASSPRDRGGYEQYF. The CDR3 DNA reads as TGTGCCAGCTCACCAAGGGACAGGGGAGGATACGAGCAGTACTTC. The full variable domain, rest sourced from reference TRBV18 and TRBJ2-7, is NAGVMQNPRHLVRRRGQEARLRCSPMKGHSHVYWYRQLPEEGLKFMVYLQKENIIDESGMPKERFSAEFPKEGPSILRIQQVVRGDSAAYFCASSPRDRGGYEQYFGPGTRLTVT.

This sequence joins TRBV2 and TRBJ2-5; 10 bases align to TRBD2. The V segment lost 8 bases and the J segment 3 bases; nucleotides outside the gene matches: 6. CDR1 is SNHLY, CDR2 FYNNEI, per germline. CDR3 size: 14 residues. This CDR3 is CASALAGGKETQYF. CDR3 sequence (DNA): TGTGCCAGCGCCTTAGCGGGGGGAAAAGAGACCCAGTACTTC. Full variable domain (rest looked up from reference TRBV2 and TRBJ2-5): EPEVTQTPSHQVTQMGQEVILRCVPISNHLYFYWYRQILGQKVEFLVSFYNNEISEKSEIFDDQFSVERPDGSNFTLKIRSTKLEDSAMYFCASALAGGKETQYFGPGTRLLVL.

This rearrangement joins TRBV10-3 to TRBJ1-1; 7 positions agree with TRBD1. V lost 6 bases, J lost 3 bases, and 4 bases stayed unmatched. CDR3 length equals 13 residues. CDR1 and CDR2 (germline): ENHRY, SYGVKD. The CDR3 spells CAIRGTEDTEAFF. CDR3 sequence (DNA): TGTGCCATCAGGGGGACAGAAGACACTGAAGCTTTCTTT.

This clonotype appeared a few times. The chain couples TRBV10-3 to TRBJ1-1; D is ambiguous. The germline CDR1 and CDR2 sequences are ENHRY and SYGVKD. Trimming cost V 11 bases and J 0 bases, with 16 bases left between them. This CDR3 has 14 residues. The CDR3 is CASTPDTMNTEAFF. The CDR3 DNA is TGTGCCTCCACCCCCGACACCATGAACACTGAAGCTTTCTTT.

This clonotype appeared a few times. The chain has TRBV3-1 and TRBJ2-4; weak D call: TRBD1 (5 bases). The CDR3 has 15 amino acids. Trimming pared 1 base from V and 7 bases from J, leaving 14 bases between. Germline-derived CDR1 and CDR2 are LGHDT and YNNKEL (reference sequence). The CDR3 region has the DNA TGTGCCAGCAGCCAAGGGGCAGGGTCCATGAACATTCAGTACTTC. This sequence encodes CASSQGAGSMNIQYF.

This clonotype was seen more than once but under ten times. The chain links TRBV20-1 to TRBJ1-1; D gene uncertain. The CDR3 spans 16 residues. The V gene's germline CDR1 is DFQATT and CDR2 SNEGSKA (reference sequence). The ends were cut back, 0 bases at V and 0 bases at J, with 14 bases in the middle. CDR3 region: CSARDPFVRLNTEAFF. The CDR3 bases are TGCAGTGCTAGAGATCCATTTGTACGACTGAACACTGAAGCTTTCTTT.

This clonotype showed up just a few times. This rearrangement joins TRBV5-1 to TRBJ2-2, with 8 positions matching TRBD2. Germline assignment: CDR1 SGHRS and CDR2 YFSETQ. The CDR3 covers 14 residues. J gave up 5 bases and V 7 bases, and 7 bases lay outside the gene matches. The CDR3 reads CASAGGAGTGELFF. The CDR3 DNA reads as TGCGCCAGCGCGGGGGGCGCAGGGACCGGGGAGCTGTTTTTT.

The chain combines TRBV28 with TRBJ2-4; D possibly corresponds to TRBD2 (6 bases). This CDR3 is 15 amino acids long. The V gene's germline CDR1 is MDHEN and CDR2 SYDVKM. Trimming took 1 base from V and 1 from J, leaving 8 bases between them. The CDR3 DNA is TGTGCCAGCAGTTTATTTGGAGGGGCCAAAAACATTCAGTACTTC. Translating it yields CASSLFGGAKNIQYF. Full variable domain (missing parts from reference TRBV28 and TRBJ2-4): DVKVTQSSRYLVKRTGEKVFLECVQDMDHENMFWYRQDPGLGLRLIYFSYDVKMKEKGDIPEGYSVSREKKERFSLILESASTNQTSMYLCASSLFGGAKNIQYFGAGTRLSVL.

The chain carries TRBV29-1 and TRBJ1-2; D is uncertain. The germline V gene has CDR1 SQVTM and CDR2 ANQGSEA. There are 12 residues in the CDR3. V was cut by 7 bases and J by 4 bases, with 13 bases left in between. The CDR3 sequence is CSADTASYGYTF. In DNA form, the CDR3 reads TGCAGCGCCGACACGGCGTCCTATGGCTACACCTTC.

The CDR3 bases are TGTGCCAGCAGTTTATGGCGGGAGGGCCGGGAGCAGTACTTC. Amino acid sequence: CASSLWREGREQYF. V and J are TRBV28 and TRBJ2-7; 9 bases are a match to TRBD2. CDR3 size: 14 residues. V gave up 0 bases and J gave up 7 bases; unmatched junction bases: 4. Germline V gene sequence: CDR1 MDHEN, CDR2 SYDVKM.

CDR3 region: CASSLALGRKDTEAFF. DNA of the CDR3: TGTGCCAGCAGCTTAGCGTTGGGCAGGAAGGACACTGAAGCTTTCTTT. V and J are TRBV7-2 and TRBJ1-1, with D unresolved. Germline V gene sequence: CDR1 SGHTA, CDR2 FQGNSA. The CDR3 totals 16 residues. Trimming took 0 bases from V and 3 from J, leaving 14 bases between them.

Only a few counts were recorded for this clonotype. This sequence joins TRBV12-3 or TRBV12-4 and TRBJ2-5; 11 bases match TRBD2. The junction had 7 bases not matched to a gene; V was cut back by 5 bases and J by 2 bases. CDR3 length equals 16 residues. The chain's CDR3 is CASSTRLAGSQETQYF. The CDR3 DNA is TGTGCCAGCAGTACCCGACTAGCGGGAAGTCAAGAGACCCAGTACTTC.

This clonotype has more than one count but fewer than ten. J is TRBJ1-1 and V is TRBV11-1; tentative D call: TRBD1 (5 bases). The V end was cut by 4 bases, the J end by 1 base, with 13 bases between. The germline V gene has CDR1 SGHAT and CDR2 FQDESV (reference sequence). The CDR3 spans 15 residues. This chain's CDR3 is CASSSRGGSNTEAFF. The CDR3 DNA is TGTGCCAGCAGCTCTCGGGGGGGATCGAACACTGAAGCTTTCTTT. Based on the CDR3 plus reference TRBV11-1 and TRBJ1-1, the full variable domain is EAEVAQSPRYKITEKSQAVAFWCDPISGHATLYWYRQILGQGPELLVQFQDESVVDDSQLPKDRFSAERLKGVDSTLKIQPAELGDSAMYLCASSSRGGSNTEAFFGQGTRLTVV.

The chain couples TRBV6-1 to TRBJ1-4; 7 nucleotides agree with TRBD1. The CDR3 length is 14 residues. The V segment lost 7 bases and the J segment 8 bases; nucleotides outside the gene matches: 10. The germline V gene has CDR1 MNHNS and CDR2 SASEGT. The CDR3 DNA reads as TGTGCCAGCAATCAACAGGGGATGGGAGAAAAACTGTTTTTT. This translates into CASNQQGMGEKLFF.

This clonotype turned up a few times. The rearrangement uses TRBV12-3 or TRBV12-4 and TRBJ2-7; 8 bases are a match to TRBD2. V was clipped by 11 bases and J by 7 bases; unmatched bases: 10. This CDR3 region has 12 residues. CDR3 bases: TGTGCCGCGGGAGGACAGTCGGGTGAGCAGTACTTC. Amino acid sequence: CAAGGQSGEQYF.